Below are 10 T cell receptor beta chains sequenced from a single sample in a study of Tregs in tolerant kidney transplant recipients. Here immunoSEQ multiplex PCR was the method, and the copy in TCRdb shows in-frame clones only, minus some. This sample yields more than 30,000 clones, of which about 79% are seen a single time; 2% to 2.5% belongs to the top ten. These receptors' targets are unknown. The sequencing sample was made of Tregs from blood cultured with allogeneic cells. The origin of the receptors is a human donor in good health.

The J gene is TRBJ2-5, the V gene TRBV9, with D unclear. From germline, CDR1 is SGDLS and CDR2 YYNGEE. The ends were cut back, 0 bases at V and 2 bases at J, with 5 bases in the middle. CDR3 length: 13 amino acids. The CDR3 DNA is TGTGCCAGCAGCGTAGGACGGCAAGAGACCCAGTACTTC. Translated: CASSVGRQETQYF.

This clone appeared a few times. The chain has TRBV6-6 and TRBJ1-5; no clear D. V lost 7 bases and J lost 1, with 14 bases in between. The CDR3 loop spans 15 amino acids. CDR1 is MNHNY, CDR2 SVGAGI, per germline (reference sequence). For the CDR3, the DNA is TGTGCCAGCATCGGTTCGCGTTGGAGCAATCAGCCCCAGCATTTT. Translating it yields CASIGSRWSNQPQHF.

V is TRBV5-4 and J is TRBJ2-3; D is possibly TRBD1 or TRBD2 (5 bases each). Germline assignment: CDR1 SGHNT and CDR2 YYREEE (reference sequence). Trimming took 4 bases from V and 1 from J, leaving 19 bases between them. The CDR3 is 17 residues long. The CDR3 spells CASSPGRWVLGTDTQYF. The CDR3, as DNA: TGTGCCAGCAGCCCGGGACGCTGGGTTCTGGGCACAGATACGCAGTATTTT.

The V call is TRBV5-4, the J call TRBJ2-5, with D possibly matching TRBD2 (6 bases). This CDR3 comprises 14 residues. Germline V CDR1 and CDR2: SGHNT, YYREEE (reference sequence). V was pared by 1 base and J by 5 bases, with 12 bases between. The CDR3 sequence is CASSLLTGGETQYF. DNA for the CDR3: TGTGCCAGCAGCTTGTTGACCGGAGGGGAGACCCAGTACTTC.

In its sample, this clone was seen a few times. The chain is built from TRBV28 and TRBJ1-2; 9 positions match TRBD1. CDR3 length: 13 residues. Looked up from germline, CDR1 is MDHEN and CDR2 is SYDVKM. V was clipped by 5 bases and J by 7 bases; unmatched bases: 5. The CDR3 DNA follows: TGTGCCAGCAGTACCGGGACAGGGCTTGGCTACACCTTC. Protein sequence: CASSTGTGLGYTF.

The chain combines TRBV7-2 with TRBJ2-2; 7 bases align to TRBD1. There are 14 residues in the CDR3. The germline CDR1 and CDR2 sequences are SGHTA and FQGNSA. The V gene end was trimmed by 1 base and the J gene end by 6 bases; junction bases not matched to a gene: 2. The DNA of the CDR3 is TGTGCCAGCAGCTTAGGAGGGGGCTCCGGGGAGCTGTTTTTT. Translated, it gives CASSLGGGSGELFF.

The V gene is TRBV10-3, the J gene TRBJ2-5; D gene uncertain. From germline, CDR1 is ENHRY and CDR2 SYGVKD. The CDR3 spans 12 residues. V was shortened by 8 bases and J by 2 bases, with 9 bases between the two germline ends. The CDR3 DNA reads as TGTGCCATCGGAGCCGGGCAAGAGACCCAGTACTTC. Its protein is CAIGAGQETQYF.

Only one count was recorded for this clone. The CDR3, as DNA: TGCGCCAGCAGCTTAGGCCACGGCCCCGGGGAGCTGTTTTTT. Residues: CASSLGHGPGELFF. The gene calls are TRBV5-1 and TRBJ2-2; no reliable D call. Germline V gives CDR1 SGHRS, CDR2 YFSETQ. The length of the CDR3 is 14 residues. V gave up 2 bases and J gave up 6 bases, with 11 bases separating them.

This clone was counted a single time. V is TRBV7-2 and J is TRBJ1-2; a weak D match, TRBD1 (5 bases). The CDR3 contains 13 residues. CDR1 SGHTA and CDR2 FQGNSA come from the germline V gene. Between the trimmed V and J ends, which lost 5 bases and 8 bases, there was a span of 15 bases. CDR3 sequence (DNA): TGTGCCAGCAGCCCCCGAGGGGTCGACGGCTACACCTTC. It codes for CASSPRGVDGYTF.

The rearrangement links TRBV9 to TRBJ2-7; 9 bases fit TRBD2. CDR3 length: 14 residues. J was trimmed by 5 bases and V by 0 bases; bases with no gene match: 3. Germline CDR1 is SGDLS and CDR2 is YYNGEE. The CDR3 DNA sequence: TGTGCCAGCAGCGTAGGACTAGCGGACCACGAGCAGTACTTC. Amino acid sequence: CASSVGLADHEQYF.